The following is a T cell receptor beta chain sequence with its context. Repertoires were generated with immunoSEQ multiplex PCR, while TCRdb's copy carries only in-frame clones and drops some. The top ten hold approximately 0.4% of the sample, which has 1.4 million or so clones, around 98.5% seen once. The sample belongs to a study of shared clonotypes between healthy human individuals. CDR1 and CDR2 from the germline V gene are SGHDT and YYEEEE. The germline V and J ends were trimmed by 1 base and 9 bases, with 10 bases remaining between them. This CDR3 is built from 12 residues. Sequenced material: naive CD4+ T cells sorted from blood. Subset denoted: CD45RA+ positively selected. This chain links TRBV5-6 with TRBJ2-5; D unclear. The sequence came from a man aged 25 to 40 in good health. The CDR3 DNA is TGTGCCAGCAGCTTGTTCAGCGCGGCCCAGTACTTC. It translates to CASSLFSAAQYF.